Listed below are T cell receptor beta chains from one sample, sequenced in a study of cytomegalovirus exposure and HLA in healthy donors. Clones were sequenced by immunoSEQ multiplex PCR, and TCRdb holds only the in-frame ones, with some missing. The sample holds some 180,000 clones, roughly nine tenths seen once. The sample consisted of PBMCs. Source of these receptors: a man aged 25-40 years in good health and CMV-seropositive. CDR3s include the opening cysteine and the closing phenylalanine or tryptophan. The D gene is left open where the match is weak. Clone size is shown for a subset of rows, as once, few, many or a class of expanded clone.

v_gene	abundance	j_gene	d_gene	CDR3nt	CDR3aa
TRBV11-3	.	TRBJ2-1	TRBD2	TGTGACAATCTCCCCCCTGCCCTAGCGGGAGAGGTCGATGAGCAGTTCTTC	CDNLPPALAGEVDEQFF
TRBV15	.	TRBJ2-3	.	TGTGCCACCAGCCACGGGCGCACAGATACGCAGTATTTT	CATSHGRTDTQYF
TRBV5-6	.	TRBJ2-7	.	TGTGCCAGCAGCTTGGCCTACGAGCAGTACTTC	CASSLAYEQYF
TRBV4-3	.	TRBJ1-1	.	TGCGCCAGCAGCCTCGGGGGAGGAATGAACACTGAAGCTTTCTTT	CASSLGGGMNTEAFF
TRBV5-1	once	TRBJ2-2	.	TGCGCCAGCAGCGTAAGCGGACCACACACCGGGGAGCTGTTTTTT	CASSVSGPHTGELFF
TRBV27	.	TRBJ2-5	TRBD1	TGTGCCAGCAGTCAATACTCCCGGGACAGCTACCAAGAGACCCAGTACTTC	CASSQYSRDSYQETQYF
TRBV6-6	.	TRBJ1-5	.	TGTGCCAGCGCCCCCCCCGACAGTTACAATCAGCCCCAGCATTTT	CASAPPDSYNQPQHF
TRBV7-2	.	TRBJ1-1	TRBD1	TGTGCCAGCAGGCCCAGGGGGTCTAACACTGAAGCTTTCTTT	CASRPRGSNTEAFF
TRBV27	.	TRBJ1-2	.	TGTGCCAGCAGTTTATCACGCGGAGGGGCTGATGGCTACACCTTC	CASSLSRGGADGYTF
TRBV6-5	.	TRBJ2-1	.	TGTGCCAGCAGCCCCAGGGGCGGTGAGCAGTTCTTC	CASSPRGGEQFF
TRBV6-4	.	TRBJ1-1	TRBD1	TGTGCCAGCAGTAGCGGGACAGGGAACACTGAAGCTTTCTTT	CASSSGTGNTEAFF
TRBV4-1	.	TRBJ2-1	.	TGCGCCAGCAGCCCGCACAGGGTACCAAGGGATGAGCAGTTCTTC	CASSPHRVPRDEQFF
TRBV11-3	.	TRBJ2-5	TRBD1	TGTGCCAGCAGCTCACAACAGGGGTGGGAGACCCAGTACTTC	CASSSQQGWETQYF
TRBV2	few	TRBJ1-3	.	TGTGCCAGCAGTGGAGAGGGGTACACCATATATTTT	CASSGEGYTIYF
TRBV28	.	TRBJ1-4	TRBD1	TGTGCCAGCAGTTCGACAGGGGTTGGTGAAAAACTGTTTTTT	CASSSTGVGEKLFF